These 13 T cell receptor beta chains share one sample of origin, sequenced in a study of regulatory T cells in long-lasting Graves disease. The time point denotes: persistent/refractory GD, antithyroid drugs over 5 years with positive TRAb. The TCR library was prepared using RNA isolated from PBMCs. Investigators prepared the TCR beta libraries by applying iRepertoire HTBI primers and Arm-PCR of CDR3 regions. Each CDR3 protein gets one entry after TCRdb re-called the multiplex PCR reads with MiXCR. This table has 400,000 or so distinct CDR3 sequences, about a fifth appearing once. Source: peripheral blood mononuclear cells (PBMCs), taken when the disease was refractory, from a patient treated with antithyroid drugs. The source of these receptors is a female donor with Graves disease.

The sample holds many counts of this clonotype. The rearrangement joins TRBV2 to TRBJ1-3; no reliable D call. This CDR3 comprises 12 residues. Trimming took off 5 bases at V and 2 bases at J, with 4 bases between the two ends. Germline V CDR1 and CDR2: SNHLY, FYNNEI. The CDR3 loop is CASSPPGNTIYF. The CDR3 DNA sequence: TGTGCCAGCAGTCCCCCTGGAAACACCATATATTTT.

The rearrangement joins TRBV7-2 to TRBJ2-7, with D unclear. Germline-derived CDR1 and CDR2 are SGHTA and FQGNSA. This CDR3 is 13 amino acids long. V lost 3 bases, J lost 2 bases, and 8 bases lay in between. CDR3 sequence reads: CASSFAGPYEQYF. CDR3 nucleotides: TGTGCCAGCAGCTTTGCAGGCCCCTACGAGCAGTACTTC. Drawing the rest from reference TRBV7-2 and TRBJ2-7, the complete variable domain is GAGVSQSPSNKVTEKGKDVELRCDPISGHTALYWYRQSLGQGLEFLIYFQGNSAPDKSGLPSDRFSAERTGGSVSTLTIQRTQQEDSAVYLCASSFAGPYEQYFGPGTRLTVT.

This clonotype was found many times. The chain carries TRBV2 and TRBJ2-1; 9 nucleotides align to TRBD1. The CDR3 has 20 residues. Germline trimming cut 0 bases from V and 10 bases from J; bases unmatched to any gene: 22. CDR1 and CDR2 from the germline V gene are SNHLY and FYNNEI. The CDR3 DNA is TGTGCCAGCAGTGAAGCCCGGGACAGGGACCAAAGGGCCCCGTATAGAGAGCAGTTCTTC. Its translation is CASSEARDRDQRAPYREQFF.

This clonotype was seen ten or more times. V and J are TRBV2 and TRBJ2-5; D gene ambiguous. The CDR3 runs 13 residues. CDR1 SNHLY and CDR2 FYNNEI come from the germline V gene. Trimming cost V 3 bases and J 4 bases, with 9 bases left between them. The CDR3 region has the DNA TGTGCCAGCAGTGACGTGAAGGGAGAGACCCAGTACTTC. This codes for CASSDVKGETQYF.

A few counts support this clonotype. The V gene is TRBV28, the J gene TRBJ2-7; 12 bases line up with TRBD2. Germline CDR1 is MDHEN and CDR2 is SYDVKM. V trimming: 3 bases; J trimming: 6 bases; junction bases outside the gene matches: 6. CDR3 length: 15 amino acids. The DNA for the CDR3 is TGTGCCAGCAGTTTTAGACTAGCGGGAGTCGGCGAGCAGTACTTC. Its protein product is CASSFRLAGVGEQYF.

This chain uses TRBV30 with TRBJ2-7; 9 bases match TRBD1. This CDR3 has 14 residues. Germline-derived CDR1 and CDR2 are GTSNPN and SVGIG (reference sequence). The J segment lost 1 base and the V segment lost 5 bases, leaving 6 bases of the junction unmatched. Written as DNA, the CDR3 is TGTGCCTGGGATACGGGACAGGGTTCCTACGAGCAGTACTTC. As protein: CAWDTGQGSYEQYF.

V and J are TRBV5-6 and TRBJ1-1, with D tentatively TRBD1 (6 bases). This CDR3 comprises 13 residues. Germline values: CDR1 SGHDT, CDR2 YYEEEE. V lost 5 bases and J lost 11, with 19 bases in between. The CDR3 spells CASRTDGGGGAFF. CDR3 DNA sequence: TGTGCCAGCAGAACGGACGGTGGAGGGGGGGCTTTCTTT. Looking up the rest from reference TRBV5-6 and TRBJ1-1 gives the full variable domain: DAGVTQSPTHLIKTRGQQVTLRCSPKSGHDTVSWYQQALGQGPQFIFQYYEEEERQRGNFPDRFSGHQFPNYSSELNVNALLLGDSALYLCASRTDGGGGAFFGQGTRLTVV.

The V gene is TRBV20-1, the J gene TRBJ2-7; 9 nucleotides agree with TRBD1. J was trimmed by 1 base and V by 0 bases; bases with no gene match: 4. CDR3 length: 15 residues. Germline lookup yields CDR1 DFQATT and CDR2 SNEGSKA (reference sequence). The CDR3 DNA is TGCAGTGCTAGAGACTCCGGGACAGGGTCCTACGAGCAGTACTTC. The encoded protein is CSARDSGTGSYEQYF.

As to this clonotype: This may arise from a read error, as a much more abundant clone is one base away. The chain uses TRBV7-9 and TRBJ2-3; 12 bases align to TRBD2. Trimming cost V 5 bases and J 4 bases; bases outside gene matches: 4. The germline V gene has CDR1 SEHNR and CDR2 FQNEAQ (reference sequence). This CDR3 contains 15 residues. The CDR3 DNA sequence: TGTGCCAGCAGCCCGACTAGCGGGAGTGCAGATACGCAGTATTTT. Protein sequence: CASSPTSGSADTQYF.

This clonotype was detected ten times or more. V is TRBV7-9 and J is TRBJ1-2; D is unclear. CDR3 length: 14 residues. Trimming stripped 3 bases from V and 1 base from J, with 9 bases between. The germline gives CDR1 SEHNR, CDR2 FQNEAQ (reference sequence). CDR3 bases: TGTGCCAGCAGCTTTTCTGGGGATAACTATGGCTACACCTTC. Translation gives CASSFSGDNYGYTF.

This clonotype appeared many times. The chain combines TRBV11-1 with TRBJ2-7; no definite D call. There are 14 residues in the CDR3. With 3 bases removed from V and 2 bases from J, the gap between germline ends came to 11 bases. Germline CDR1 is SGHAT and CDR2 is FQDESV (reference sequence). The CDR3 DNA follows: TGTGCCAGCAGCTTTAAGGGCCCTACCTACGAGCAGTACTTC. Protein sequence: CASSFKGPTYEQYF.

The CDR3 bases are TGTGCTAGTTTCATTCAGTACTTC. Protein sequence: CASFIQYF. The J gene is TRBJ2-4, the V gene TRBV12-5; no clear D. Germline CDR1 and CDR2: LGHNT and FRNRAP. The CDR3 sequence is 8 residues long. Trimming took off 8 bases at V and 9 bases at J, with 2 bases between the two ends.

This clonotype was observed many times. The J gene is TRBJ1-2, the V gene TRBV12-3 or TRBV12-4; D is possibly TRBD1 (6 bases). The V gene lost 7 bases and the J gene lost 5 bases, with 17 bases spanning the gap. CDR3 size: 14 residues. Here the CDR3 DNA reads TGTGCCAGCACGGAGGAAGGGGGGGGTTATGGCTACACCTTC. Translated: CASTEEGGGYGYTF.